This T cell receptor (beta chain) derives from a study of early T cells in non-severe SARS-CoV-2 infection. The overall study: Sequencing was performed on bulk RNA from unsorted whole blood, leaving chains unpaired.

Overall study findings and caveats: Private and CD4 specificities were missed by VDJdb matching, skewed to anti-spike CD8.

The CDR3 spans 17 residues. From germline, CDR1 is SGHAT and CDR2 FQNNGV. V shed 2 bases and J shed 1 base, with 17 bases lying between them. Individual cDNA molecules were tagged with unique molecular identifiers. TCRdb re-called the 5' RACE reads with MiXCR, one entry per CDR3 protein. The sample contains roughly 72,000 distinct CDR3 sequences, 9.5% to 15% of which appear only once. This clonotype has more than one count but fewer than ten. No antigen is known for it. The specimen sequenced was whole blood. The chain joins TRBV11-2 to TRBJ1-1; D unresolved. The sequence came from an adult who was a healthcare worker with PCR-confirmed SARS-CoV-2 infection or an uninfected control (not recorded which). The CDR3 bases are TGTGCCAGCAGCTTAAGAGATTATCGGTTATGGAACACTGAAGCTTTCTTT. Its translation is CASSLRDYRLWNTEAFF.